These T cell receptor beta chains were read from a single sample in a study of T cell responses to AZD1222 COVID-19 vaccine. TCRdb's copy holds only in-frame clones and misses some; the assay was immunoSEQ multiplex PCR. In the table there are about 81,000 clones, about 90% of which are singletons. The sequences come from peripheral blood, collected 28 days after the second AZD1222 dose. These receptors were taken from an adult who received the AZD1222 COVID-19 vaccine. The conserved cysteine and the conserved F or W are not part of the CDR3 here. The size of a clone is reported for some rows only, either as once, few or many, or as a class for expanded clones.

TRBV6-5 | NA | ASSVIQGARYGYT
TRBV2 | few | ASRSWWDQPQH
TRBV19 | NA | ASRSMGAGANVLT
TRBV13 | once | ASSSVYPGPRQGSYEQY
TRBV10-1 | NA | ASGTLDTGELF
TRBV20-1 | NA | SASYPSGVSYEQY
TRBV19 | NA | ASSLGGRRPQH
TRBV3-1/TRBV3-2 | NA | ASSQPQGTRYEQY
TRBV4-2 | NA | ASSQGRGGLETQY
TRBV18 | NA | ASSLGQEYNEQF
TRBV11-3 | NA | ASSLGGDEAF
TRBV6-1 | NA | ASSEVPSYNEQF
TRBV7-9 | once | ASSLAAGDNQPQH
TRBV10-1 | NA | ASAGGLAEYNEQF
TRBV25-1 | NA | ASSPKPGQGIQETQY
TRBV5-4 | NA | ASSLDRGNIMNTEAF
TRBV27 | NA | ASTLSGTRNTGELF
TRBV9 | NA | ASSVGTSAYNEQF
TRBV5-1 | NA | ASSLAGDTQY
TRBV28 | NA | ASSFRGRSLKNTEAF
TRBV6-2/TRBV6-3 | NA | ASSSRGYQETQY
TRBV5-5 | once | ASSLPIGTANTEAF